This TCR beta chain was captured in a study of blood T cell repertoires in COVID-19. The repertoire was sequenced with immunoSEQ multiplex PCR; TCRdb's copy has only in-frame clones and lacks some. The sample lists 50,000 to 65,000 clones; under 80% were seen once. In its sample, this clone was seen a few times. In germline, CDR1 is SGHNT, CDR2 YYREEE (reference sequence). This CDR3 has 16 amino acids. J gave up 4 bases and V 3 bases, and 7 bases lay outside the gene matches. Self-reported history from a screening survey and questionnaire set each donor's cohort. The V and J genes are TRBV5-4 and TRBJ2-5, with TRBD1 matching over 12 bases. The origin of this receptor is a woman in her fifties or sixties who had been exposed to COVID-19. Sequencing used PBMCs or T cells enriched from blood (not recorded which). CDR3 DNA sequence: TGTGCCAGCAGCTGGGAAGGGACAGGGGGCGGAGAGACCCAGTACTTC. Protein sequence: CASSWEGTGGGETQYF.